The 21 T cell receptor beta chains given below trace back to one sample, sequenced in a study of cytomegalovirus exposure and HLA in healthy donors. PCR amplification relied on 60 Vbeta primers (plus 13 Jbeta primers). The data were produced by immunoSEQ multiplex PCR, yet TCRdb's version contains in-frame clones alone and is incomplete. Of approximately 190,000 clones in the sample, approximately 84% are singletons; the top ten hold about 5.6%. Sequencing was carried out using PBMCs. The receptors were sampled from a woman younger than 45 in good health and CMV-seropositive.

The chain combines TRBV4-1 with TRBJ2-1; tentatively, D is TRBD2 (5 bases). The V and J ends lost 1 base and 0 bases respectively, with 13 bases between them. The V gene's germline CDR1 is MGHRA and CDR2 YSYEKL. This CDR3 region has 17 residues. The CDR3 DNA reads TGCGCCAGCAGCCAAGGAGAAGCGGACGACTCCTACAATGAGCAGTTCTTC. Its translation: CASSQGEADDSYNEQFF.

This chain uses TRBV5-1 with TRBJ1-2; D is undetermined. There are 16 residues in the CDR3. V lost 4 bases and J lost 8, with 24 bases in between. In germline, CDR1 is SGHRS, CDR2 YFSETQ. CDR3 loop: CASSRGRVDPESGYTF. The CDR3 nucleotides are TGCGCCAGCAGCCGAGGCCGGGTGGATCCCGAGAGCGGCTACACCTTC.

The chain carries TRBV7-9 and TRBJ1-3; 7 bases match TRBD1. Germline V gene lookup returns CDR1 SEHNR and CDR2 FQNEAQ (reference sequence). The ends lost 7 bases at V and 4 bases at J; junction bases unmatched: 10. The CDR3 sequence is 15 residues long. The CDR3 sequence: CASNPTDRAGNTIYF. The CDR3 coding sequence is TGTGCCAGCAATCCGACAGACAGGGCGGGAAACACCATATATTTT.

The rearrangement joins TRBV5-6 to TRBJ1-2; perhaps TRBD1 as D (5 bases). The germline CDR1 and CDR2 sequences are SGHDT and YYEEEE. V was shortened by 6 bases and J by 3 bases, with 12 bases between the two germline ends. The CDR3 totals 13 residues. In nucleotides, the CDR3 is TGTGCCAGCACACTGACAGAACACTATGGCTACACCTTC. Translating it yields CASTLTEHYGYTF.

The chain combines TRBV20-1 with TRBJ2-3; no definite D call. V was cut by 7 bases and J by 0 bases, with 5 bases left in between. Per the germline V gene, CDR1 is DFQATT and CDR2 is SNEGSKA (reference sequence). The CDR3 is 11 amino acids. The DNA for the CDR3 is TGCAGTGGAAGCAGCACAGATACGCAGTATTTT. Amino acid sequence: CSGSSTDTQYF.

The V gene is TRBV25-1, the J gene TRBJ1-3, with D possibly TRBD1 on 5 matching bases. V lost 3 bases to trimming and J lost 4 bases, with 10 bases between them. The CDR3 totals 14 residues. Per germline, CDR1 MGHDK and CDR2 SYGVNS. In DNA, the CDR3 is TGTGCCAGCAGTGACCCTACAGGAGGAAACACCATATATTTT. Its translation is CASSDPTGGNTIYF.

The chain employs TRBV25-1 and TRBJ1-1; 10 bases map to TRBD1. V lost 0 bases to trimming and J lost 1 base; unmatched junction nucleotides: 5. Germline CDR1 MGHDK, CDR2 SYGVNS. The CDR3 extends over 17 amino acids. CDR3 sequence reads: CASSEYGQGVTNTEAFF. The CDR3 DNA reads TGTGCCAGCAGTGAATACGGACAGGGGGTTACGAACACTGAAGCTTTCTTT.

CDR3 sequence (DNA): TGTGCCAGCAGCTTCTTGCGGGGTTTGGACGGGGAGCTGTTTTTT. Protein sequence: CASSFLRGLDGELFF. The V call is TRBV5-6, the J call TRBJ2-2; a weak D match, TRBD2 (6 bases). The CDR3 spans 15 residues. Germline V gives CDR1 SGHDT, CDR2 YYEEEE. Trimming left V 2 bases short and J 7 bases short, with 15 bases between.

The chain has TRBV19 and TRBJ1-4; the match to TRBD1 covers 9 bases. CDR3 size: 16 residues. Germline CDR1 and CDR2: LNHDA and SQIVND (reference sequence). The trim removed 6 bases at V and 1 base at J, leaving 6 bases unmatched. CDR3 amino acids: CASSAGTGLTNEKLFF. The CDR3 nucleotides read TGTGCCAGTAGCGCCGGGACAGGGTTAACTAATGAAAAACTGTTTTTT.

The chain couples TRBV27 to TRBJ2-5; 8 positions agree with TRBD1. Germline V CDR1 and CDR2: MNHEY, SMNVEV (reference sequence). V lost 3 bases, J lost 2 bases, and 14 bases stayed unmatched. CDR3 length: 18 amino acids. The CDR3 coding sequence is TGTGCCAGCAGTTTGGGACCACGACAGGGGTATTTACAAGAGACCCAGTACTTC. Its protein product is CASSLGPRQGYLQETQYF.

This clone was counted once. V usage is TRBV6-6 and J usage is TRBJ1-2; D is perhaps TRBD1 (6 bases). From germline, CDR1 is MNHNY and CDR2 SVGAGI (reference sequence). Deletions cut 7 bases from V and 8 bases from J, with 23 bases between. The CDR3 loop spans 15 amino acids. CDR3 coding DNA: TGTGCCAGCAACCCTCGACAGGCGGGTAAATCGGGCTACACCTTC. It yields the protein CASNPRQAGKSGYTF.

This sequence joins TRBV18 and TRBJ2-6; 9 nucleotides agree with TRBD1. With V trimmed by 3 bases and J by 4 bases, 10 bases remained unmatched. This CDR3 is built from 18 residues. Germline loops: CDR1 KGHSH, CDR2 LQKENI. Here the CDR3 reads CASSPRSRDRAGANVLTF. CDR3 in DNA: TGTGCCAGCTCACCGCGGTCCCGGGACAGGGCCGGGGCCAACGTCCTGACTTTC.

The rearrangement uses TRBV6-1 and TRBJ1-2; D gene unclear. Between the trimmed V and J ends, which lost 2 bases and 0 bases, there was a span of 4 bases. The CDR3 consists of 13 residues. The germline V gene has CDR1 MNHNS and CDR2 SASEGT. The DNA for the CDR3 is TGTGCCAGCAGTGAATCGGCTAACTATGGCTACACCTTC. Amino acids: CASSESANYGYTF.

The rearrangement uses TRBV28 and TRBJ2-7, with 9 bases aligning to TRBD1. Trimming removed 10 bases from V and 6 bases from J; junction bases left unmatched: 16. The CDR3 sequence is 15 residues long. The germline V gene has CDR1 MDHEN and CDR2 SYDVKM. The chain's CDR3 is CATIYSGQGSSEQYF. In DNA, the CDR3 is TGTGCCACCATCTATTCGGGACAGGGCTCATCCGAGCAGTACTTC.

The chain combines TRBV11-2 with TRBJ2-1; D unclear. V was clipped by 2 bases and J by 0 bases, with 11 bases between them. Germline lookup yields CDR1 SGHAT and CDR2 FQNNGV. This CDR3 is built from 16 residues. This CDR3 is CASSLIVSLSYNEQFF. The CDR3 nucleotides read TGTGCCAGCAGCTTAATTGTTAGCCTCTCCTACAATGAGCAGTTCTTC. The full variable domain, rest sourced from reference TRBV11-2 and TRBJ2-1, is EAGVAQSPRYKIIEKRQSVAFWCNPISGHATLYWYQQILGQGPKLLIQFQNNGVVDDSQLPKDRFSAERLKGVDSTLKIQPAKLEDSAVYLCASSLIVSLSYNEQFFGPGTRLTVL.

The chain couples TRBV11-3 to TRBJ2-7; D is unresolved. This CDR3 has 13 amino acids. Per germline, CDR1 SGHNT and CDR2 YENEEA. V was trimmed by 1 base and J by 0 bases, leaving 4 bases between them. The CDR3 coding sequence is TGTGCCAGCAGCTTAGGCGGCTCCTACGAGCAGTACTTC. Its protein is CASSLGGSYEQYF.

The genes are TRBV7-3 and TRBJ2-3; 9 nucleotides agree with TRBD2. Germline values: CDR1 SGHTA, CDR2 FQGTGA. The V gene end was trimmed by 5 bases and the J gene end by 2 bases; junction bases not matched to a gene: 8. There are 16 residues in the CDR3. The CDR3 nucleotides read TGTGCCAGCAGCCTGCTGGGCGGGGGGGCCACAGATACGCAGTATTTT. Its translation is CASSLLGGGATDTQYF.

The rearrangement joins TRBV18 to TRBJ1-2, with 7 bases aligning to TRBD1. J was trimmed by 2 bases and V by 5 bases; bases with no gene match: 8. CDR3 length: 15 amino acids. Germline V gene lookup returns CDR1 KGHSH and CDR2 LQKENI. This chain's CDR3 is CASSGPGGGNYGYTF. The CDR3 DNA is TGTGCCAGCTCAGGACCAGGGGGAGGAAACTATGGCTACACCTTC.

The rearrangement links TRBV18 to TRBJ1-5, with D uncertain. This CDR3 spans 14 amino acids. V lost 3 bases and J lost 2, with 8 bases in between. CDR1 and CDR2 from the germline V gene are KGHSH and LQKENI. The CDR3 loop is CASSPDGGNQPQHF. As DNA, the CDR3 is TGTGCCAGCTCACCCGACGGGGGCAATCAGCCCCAGCATTTT.

V usage is TRBV5-1 and J usage is TRBJ2-5; possibly TRBD2 for D (7 bases). The CDR3 length is 14 residues. The V and J ends lost 4 bases and 2 bases respectively, with 12 bases between them. CDR1 and CDR2 (germline): SGHRS, YFSETQ. Here the CDR3 DNA reads TGCGCCAGCAGCGAACAGGGAGGGCAAGAGACCCAGTACTTC. Translation: CASSEQGGQETQYF.

This rearrangement joins TRBV2 to TRBJ2-1, with a possible D match to TRBD1 (6 bases). The CDR3 covers 13 residues. V was pared by 7 bases and J by 7 bases, with 14 bases between. The V gene's germline CDR1 is SNHLY and CDR2 FYNNEI. Here the CDR3 DNA reads TGTGCCAGCAATTTTGTTACAGGGAATGAGCAGTTCTTC. As protein: CASNFVTGNEQFF.